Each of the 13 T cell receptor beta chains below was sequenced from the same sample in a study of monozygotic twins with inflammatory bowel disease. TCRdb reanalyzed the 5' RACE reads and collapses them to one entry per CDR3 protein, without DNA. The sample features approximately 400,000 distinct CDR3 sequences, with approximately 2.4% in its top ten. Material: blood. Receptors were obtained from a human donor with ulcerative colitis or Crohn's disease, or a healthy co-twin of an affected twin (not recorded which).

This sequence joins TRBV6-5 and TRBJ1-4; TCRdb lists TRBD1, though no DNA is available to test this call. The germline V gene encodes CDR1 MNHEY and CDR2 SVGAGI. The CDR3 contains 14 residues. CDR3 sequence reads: CASSPRQGNEKLFF.

The CDR3 spells CASVLSGDGSPLHF. V and J are TRBV5-1 and TRBJ1-6. This CDR3 has 14 residues. Germline CDR1 is SGHRS and CDR2 is YFSETQ.

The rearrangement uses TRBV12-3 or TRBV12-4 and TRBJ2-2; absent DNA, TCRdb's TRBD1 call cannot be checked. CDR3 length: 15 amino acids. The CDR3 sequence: CASIPGTPSPEELFF.

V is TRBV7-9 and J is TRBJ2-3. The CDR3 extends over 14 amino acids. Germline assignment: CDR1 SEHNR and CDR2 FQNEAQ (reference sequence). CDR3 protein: CASSLDASTDTQYF.

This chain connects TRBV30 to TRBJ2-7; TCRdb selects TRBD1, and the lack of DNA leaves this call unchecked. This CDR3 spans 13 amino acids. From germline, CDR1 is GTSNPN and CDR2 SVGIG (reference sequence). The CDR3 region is CASLSGRTYEQYF.

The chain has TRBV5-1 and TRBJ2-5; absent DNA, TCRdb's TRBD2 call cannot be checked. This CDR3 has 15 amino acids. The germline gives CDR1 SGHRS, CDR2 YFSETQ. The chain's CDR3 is CASSLVAGGDKTQYF.

CDR3 loop: CASSSRTSATANEPFF. This rearrangement joins TRBV9 to TRBJ2-1; TCRdb indicates TRBD2, and absent DNA this call remains unverified. CDR1 is SGDLS, CDR2 YYNGEE, per germline. The CDR3 covers 16 residues. Filled out from reference TRBV9 and TRBJ2-1, the complete variable domain reads DSGVTQTPKHLITATGQRVTLRCSPRSGDLSVYWYQQSLDQGLQFLIQYYNGEERAKGNILERFSAQQFPDLHSELNLSSLELGDSALYFCASSSRTSATANEPFFGPGTRLTVL.

The CDR3 reads CASSQVGLGGIPSGELFF. The rearrangement uses TRBV4-3 and TRBJ2-2; without DNA, the TCRdb call of TRBD2 cannot be checked. The CDR3 length is 18 residues. CDR1 LGHNA and CDR2 YSLEER come from the germline V gene.

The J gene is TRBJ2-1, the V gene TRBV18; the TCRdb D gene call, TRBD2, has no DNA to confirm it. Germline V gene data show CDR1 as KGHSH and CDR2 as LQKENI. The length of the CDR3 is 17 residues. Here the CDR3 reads CASSPAGTSGVYNEQFF.

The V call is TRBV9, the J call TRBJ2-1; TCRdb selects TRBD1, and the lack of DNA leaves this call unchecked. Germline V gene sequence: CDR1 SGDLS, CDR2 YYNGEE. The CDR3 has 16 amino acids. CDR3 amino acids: CASSVGIRGTYNEQFF.

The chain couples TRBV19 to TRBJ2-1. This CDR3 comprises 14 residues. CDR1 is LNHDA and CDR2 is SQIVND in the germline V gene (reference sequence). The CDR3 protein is CASSSTVTYNEQFF.

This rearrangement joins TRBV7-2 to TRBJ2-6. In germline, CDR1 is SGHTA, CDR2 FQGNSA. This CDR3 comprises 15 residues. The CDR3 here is CASSLMPSGANVLTF.

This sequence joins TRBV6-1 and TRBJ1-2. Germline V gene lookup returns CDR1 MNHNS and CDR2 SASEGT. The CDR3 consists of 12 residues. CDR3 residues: CASVTWNYGYTF.